These 22 T cell receptor beta chains came from one sample sequenced in a study of T cell responses to AZD1222 COVID-19 vaccine. Some clones are missing from TCRdb's copy, which holds only in-frame ones; the method was immunoSEQ multiplex PCR. The sample holds more than 95,000 clones, approximately 87% seen once. Sequencing used peripheral blood, obtained on day 0 of AZD1222 vaccination. These receptors originate from an adult in good health.

The gene calls are TRBV13 and TRBJ2-3; D is ambiguous. Germline V gene lookup returns CDR1 PRHDT and CDR2 FYEKMQ (reference sequence). The germline V and J ends were trimmed by 0 bases and 6 bases, with 4 bases remaining between them. This CDR3 spans 12 amino acids. CDR3 sequence: CASSLGPDTQYF. The CDR3 nucleotides are TGTGCCAGCAGCTTAGGCCCCGATACGCAGTATTTT.

This clone came up a few times. J is TRBJ2-1 and V is TRBV28; D ambiguous. CDR1 is MDHEN, CDR2 SYDVKM, per germline. V lost 2 bases, J lost 6 bases, and 11 bases lay in between. CDR3 length: 14 amino acids. The CDR3 reads CASSLLNGRNEQFF. CDR3 bases: TGTGCCAGCAGTTTACTGAACGGGCGCAATGAGCAGTTCTTC.

This sequence joins TRBV28 and TRBJ2-1, with TRBD2 identical over 11 bases. J gave up 1 base and V 7 bases, and 6 bases lay outside the gene matches. This CDR3 has 16 residues. Germline-derived CDR1 and CDR2 are MDHEN and SYDVKM. The CDR3 spells CASITTSGTSYNEQFF. The CDR3 DNA sequence: TGTGCCAGCATCACGACTAGCGGGACGTCCTACAATGAGCAGTTCTTC.

CDR3 bases: TGTGCCAGCAGTTCCACGGGACAGCTCGCAAAACTGTTTTTT. Translation gives CASSSTGQLAKLFF. The chain joins TRBV6-5 to TRBJ1-4; 7 nucleotides align to TRBD1. Germline V gene data show CDR1 as MNHEY and CDR2 as SVGAGI. This CDR3 has 14 residues. V gave up 4 bases and J gave up 10 bases; unmatched junction bases: 9.

This chain uses TRBV11-2 with TRBJ1-1; TRBD1 might be the D (6 bases). V was clipped by 1 base and J by 8 bases, with 8 bases between them. CDR3 length: 12 amino acids. CDR1 and CDR2 from the germline V gene are SGHAT and FQNNGV. The CDR3 nucleotides are TGTGCCAGCAGCTTAGGAGGGGGGGAAGCTTTCTTT. Amino acid sequence: CASSLGGGEAFF.

The chain employs TRBV20-1 and TRBJ2-3, with a possible D match to TRBD1 (5 bases). Per the germline V gene, CDR1 is DFQATT and CDR2 is SNEGSKA (reference sequence). There are 14 residues in the CDR3. V lost 3 bases and J lost 0, with 10 bases in between. CDR3 protein: CSASLDSSTDTQYF. CDR3 DNA: TGCAGTGCTAGTCTTGACAGTAGCACAGATACGCAGTATTTT.

The rearrangement uses TRBV7-9 and TRBJ1-2; the D is unclear. Trimming removed 2 bases at V and 4 bases at J, with 8 bases between. The CDR3 runs 13 residues. The germline V gene has CDR1 SEHNR and CDR2 FQNEAQ (reference sequence). The DNA of the CDR3 is TGTGCCAGCAGCTTATACGACGCCTATGGCTACACCTTC. Protein: CASSLYDAYGYTF.

This clone showed up just once. Likely a read error: the CDR3 ends without its conserved phenylalanine or tryptophan. It is unclear where the CDR3 begins or ends on the DNA, so no DNA is shown, and the CDR3 is as TCRdb lists it. The rearrangement uses TRBV7-2 and TRBJ1-2; the D segment call TRBD1 is taken from the table without a DNA check. CDR1 is SGHTA, CDR2 FQGNSA, per germline. The CDR3 length equals 13 residues, ends included. The CDR3 is CASSLGPGQGLGV.

V usage is TRBV5-1 and J usage is TRBJ1-4; TRBD1 matches at 9 bases. V lost 0 bases and J lost 8; bases outside the gene matches: 5. Germline V gene sequence: CDR1 SGHRS, CDR2 YFSETQ. The CDR3 spans 15 residues. The CDR3 is CASSLEGQGPEKLFF. In DNA form, the CDR3 reads TGCGCCAGCAGCTTGGAGGGACAGGGTCCAGAAAAACTGTTTTTT.

This chain joins TRBV3-1 (or the pseudogene TRBV3-2) and TRBJ1-2, with D possibly TRBD1 on 5 matching bases. V was clipped by 8 bases and J by 0 bases, with 10 bases between them. Germline V gives CDR1 LGHDT, CDR2 YNNKEL (reference sequence). The CDR3 length is 13 residues. The CDR3 is CASFGHANYGYTF. CDR3 coding DNA: TGTGCCAGCTTTGGACACGCTAACTATGGCTACACCTTC.

V and J are TRBV27 and TRBJ1-5, with a weak D call TRBD1 (5 bases). V lost 6 bases and J lost 1, with 16 bases in between. Germline CDR1 MNHEY, CDR2 SMNVEV (reference sequence). This CDR3 region has 16 residues. Written as DNA, the CDR3 is TGTGCCAGCAGCCTCACTAGGGGAGCGAGCAATCAGCCCCAGCATTTT. It codes for CASSLTRGASNQPQHF.

This chain uses TRBV7-6 with TRBJ2-6; D gene ambiguous. Per the germline V gene, CDR1 is SGHVS and CDR2 is FNYEAQ. This CDR3 comprises 17 residues. Trimming took off 1 base at V and 0 bases at J, with 10 bases between the two ends. The CDR3 nucleotides are TGTGCCAGCAGCTTAGGAGTACTCACCTCTGGGGCCAACGTCCTGACTTTC. It codes for CASSLGVLTSGANVLTF.

About this clone: Different DNA sequences within this sample yield the same CDR3. This chain joins TRBV9 and TRBJ1-3; 9 nucleotides line up with TRBD1. Trimming cost V 0 bases and J 1 base; bases outside gene matches: 2. This CDR3 contains 16 residues. Germline V gene data show CDR1 as SGDLS and CDR2 as YYNGEE. CDR3 sequence reads: CASSVGTGVSGNTIYF. DNA for the CDR3: TGTGCCAGCAGCGTAGGGACAGGGGTATCTGGAAACACCATATATTTT.

V and J are TRBV29-1 and TRBJ2-7, with D uncertain. V dropped 4 bases and J dropped 6 bases, with 10 bases sitting between them. The CDR3 has 11 residues. Germline values: CDR1 SQVTM, CDR2 ANQGSEA. The CDR3 nucleotides read TGCAGCGTTGTGATCGGTATCGAGCAGTACTTC. It specifies CSVVIGIEQYF.

The V gene is TRBV19, the J gene TRBJ2-7; D not certain. The CDR3 covers 12 residues. CDR1 LNHDA and CDR2 SQIVND come from the germline V gene (reference sequence). V lost 8 bases and J lost 2, with 10 bases in between. The chain's CDR3 is CASGVAPYEQYF. The CDR3 DNA follows: TGTGCCAGTGGCGTGGCACCCTACGAGCAGTACTTC.

This clone came up once. V usage is TRBV5-1 and J usage is TRBJ1-1; 8 nucleotides agree with TRBD1. In germline, CDR1 is SGHRS, CDR2 YFSETQ. The CDR3 loop spans 14 amino acids. V lost 4 bases and J lost 4; bases outside the gene matches: 6. For the CDR3, the DNA is TGCGCCAGCAGCCTGGACAGGGCGGGCACTGAAGCTTTCTTT. It encodes CASSLDRAGTEAFF.

CDR3 amino acids: CASSSFTGTEAFF. CDR3 in DNA: TGTGCCAGCAGCTCTTTCACCGGGACGGAAGCTTTCTTT. The chain uses TRBV7-9 and TRBJ1-1, with a weak D call TRBD1 (5 bases). The V and J ends lost 4 bases and 8 bases respectively, with 14 bases between them. The CDR3 extends over 13 amino acids. CDR1 is SEHNR, CDR2 FQNEAQ, per germline (reference sequence).

The chain uses TRBV28 and TRBJ1-2; 7 bases match TRBD1. Germline CDR1 MDHEN, CDR2 SYDVKM. Unmatched junction bases numbered 14, after V lost 5 bases and J lost 5 bases. The CDR3 consists of 16 residues. CDR3 sequence reads: CASSPESLGGDYGYTF. For the CDR3, the DNA is TGTGCCAGCAGTCCGGAAAGCCTAGGGGGCGATTATGGCTACACCTTC.

The chain links TRBV3-1 (or the pseudogene TRBV3-2) to TRBJ1-1; a possible D gene is TRBD1 (5 bases). The V end was cut by 1 base, the J end by 2 bases, with 11 bases between. There are 15 residues in the CDR3. Germline loops: CDR1 LGHDT, CDR2 YNNKEL (reference sequence). The CDR3, as DNA: TGTGCCAGCAGCCAAGGGGGCGGGGTCAACACTGAAGCTTTCTTT. This codes for CASSQGGGVNTEAFF.

The chain joins TRBV19 to TRBJ2-2; D is ambiguous. Germline loops: CDR1 LNHDA, CDR2 SQIVND (reference sequence). Between the trimmed V and J ends, which lost 0 bases and 9 bases, there was a span of 11 bases. The CDR3 totals 14 residues. The CDR3 sequence: CASSIDLSSRELFF. The DNA for the CDR3 is TGTGCCAGTAGTATAGATCTATCCAGCAGGGAGCTGTTTTTT.

This clone was detected a few times. V gene TRBV19 combines with J gene TRBJ1-1; the match to TRBD1 covers 8 bases. The V gene end was trimmed by 5 bases and the J gene end by 9 bases; junction bases not matched to a gene: 5. This CDR3 comprises 12 residues. Germline CDR1 is LNHDA and CDR2 is SQIVND (reference sequence). The CDR3 spells CASSLTGGKAFF. CDR3 coding DNA: TGTGCCAGTAGTCTTACAGGGGGAAAAGCTTTCTTT.

The chain employs TRBV7-8 and TRBJ1-3; a weak D match, TRBD1 (5 bases). Between the trimmed V and J ends, which lost 3 bases and 0 bases, there was a span of 12 bases. Germline V lookup: CDR1 SGHVS, CDR2 FQNEAQ. This CDR3 region has 16 residues. The CDR3 sequence is CASSLQGPNSGNTIYF. For the CDR3, the DNA is TGTGCCAGCAGCTTGCAGGGACCAAACTCTGGAAACACCATATATTTT.